These 26 T cell receptor beta chains came from one sample sequenced in a study of cytomegalovirus exposure and HLA in healthy donors (dated by TCRdb to 2016 to 2017). Libraries were constructed by the immunoSEQ multiplex PCR assay. The table comes from immuneACCESS by way of TCRdb, which keeps in-frame sequences with V and J called. Part of the clones is missing from these tables; in studies checked, under half for an unresolved V gene and the rest for unknown reasons. Here the sample has a few hundred thousand clones; 85% to 90% occur a single time. The ten largest clones represent roughly 2.8% of the sample. What was sequenced was PBMCs. These TCRs come from a woman under 30 in good health and CMV-seronegative.

The J gene is TRBJ2-2, the V gene TRBV5-1, with D unresolved. This CDR3 has 13 amino acids. V lost 4 bases and J 5 bases, leaving 9 bases between the germline ends. Germline V gene lookup returns CDR1 SGHRS and CDR2 YFSETQ. The CDR3 here is CASSISVTGELFF. Here the CDR3 DNA reads TGCGCCAGCAGCATCAGTGTGACCGGGGAGCTGTTTTTT.

This clone has more than one count but fewer than ten. The J gene is TRBJ2-7, the V gene TRBV2; TRBD2 matches at 10 bases. The CDR3 runs 13 residues. V lost 5 bases, J lost 4 bases, and 2 bases stayed unmatched. Germline V gene sequence: CDR1 SNHLY, CDR2 FYNNEI. CDR3: CASSIAGGYEQYF. CDR3 DNA sequence: TGTGCCAGCAGTATAGCGGGAGGATACGAGCAGTACTTC. Supplemented by reference TRBV2 and TRBJ2-7, the full variable domain reads EPEVTQTPSHQVTQMGQEVILRCVPISNHLYFYWYRQILGQKVEFLVSFYNNEISEKSEIFDDQFSVERPDGSNFTLKIRSTKLEDSAMYFCASSIAGGYEQYFGPGTRLTVT.

The chain links TRBV7-6 to TRBJ2-7; no clear D. The CDR3 has 14 residues. CDR1 SGHVS and CDR2 FNYEAQ come from the germline V gene. V gave up 0 bases and J gave up 6 bases, with 12 bases separating them. The CDR3 protein is CASSLAVQVGEQYF. The CDR3 DNA is TGTGCCAGCAGCTTAGCAGTGCAGGTGGGCGAGCAGTACTTC.

This chain connects TRBV7-9 to TRBJ2-3; 8 positions agree with TRBD2. The germline V gene has CDR1 SEHNR and CDR2 FQNEAQ (reference sequence). The CDR3 covers 14 residues. V shed 5 bases and J 4 bases; nucleotides not matched to a gene: 5. CDR3: CASSRGGGPDTQYF. As DNA, the CDR3 is TGTGCCAGCAGCCGGGGCGGGGGGCCAGATACGCAGTATTTT.

The CDR3 is CASSLGRLVASNEQFF. DNA of the CDR3: TGCGCCAGCAGCTTGGGGAGACTAGTTGCAAGCAATGAGCAGTTCTTC. The chain is built from TRBV5-1 and TRBJ2-1, with TRBD2 as a possible D gene (6 bases). Germline V gene sequence: CDR1 SGHRS, CDR2 YFSETQ. With 0 bases removed from V and 6 bases from J, the gap between germline ends came to 16 bases. CDR3 length equals 16 residues. Combining the CDR3 with reference TRBV5-1 and TRBJ2-1 gives the whole variable domain KAGVTQTPRYLIKTRGQQVTLSCSPISGHRSVSWYQQTPGQGLQFLFEYFSETQRNKGNFPGRFSGRQFSNSRSEMNVSTLELGDSALYLCASSLGRLVASNEQFFGPGTRLTVL.

The chain links TRBV30 to TRBJ2-7, with TRBD2 matching 11 bases. Germline V CDR1 and CDR2: GTSNPN, SVGIG (reference sequence). CDR3 length equals 15 residues. J gave up 1 base and V 8 bases, and 10 bases lay outside the gene matches. The CDR3 DNA sequence: TGTGCCCTATCTCCTAGCGGGAGGAAATCCTACGAGCAGTACTTC. This gives the protein CALSPSGRKSYEQYF.

This clone was observed a few times. The V call is TRBV28, the J call TRBJ1-2, with a possible D match to TRBD1 (5 bases). V lost 10 bases and J lost 1, with 10 bases in between. This CDR3 has 12 amino acids. The germline gives CDR1 MDHEN, CDR2 SYDVKM. CDR3 DNA: TGTGCCATCTCAGGGTATAACTATGGCTACACCTTC. As protein: CAISGYNYGYTF.

The V and J genes are TRBV28 and TRBJ1-5; the D gene is possibly TRBD1 (6 bases). CDR3 size: 16 residues. Germline V lookup: CDR1 MDHEN, CDR2 SYDVKM. V lost 2 bases, J lost 7 bases, and 18 bases lay in between. This CDR3 is CASSLSLGASSQPQHF. Here the CDR3 DNA reads TGTGCCAGCAGTTTAAGTCTGGGGGCCAGCAGCCAGCCCCAGCATTTT. The whole variable domain, filled in from reference TRBV28 and TRBJ1-5, reads DVKVTQSSRYLVKRTGEKVFLECVQDMDHENMFWYRQDPGLGLRLIYFSYDVKMKEKGDIPEGYSVSREKKERFSLILESASTNQTSMYLCASSLSLGASSQPQHFGDGTRLSIL.

This chain uses TRBV9 with TRBJ2-4; perhaps TRBD2 as D (6 bases). The CDR3 is made up of 18 amino acids. Germline values: CDR1 SGDLS, CDR2 YYNGEE. Between the trimmed V and J ends, which lost 4 bases and 0 bases, there was a span of 20 bases. DNA for the CDR3: TGTGCCAGCAGCCCCCGTCCAGGTGGAGGGTTAGCCAAAAACATTCAGTACTTC. Amino acid sequence: CASSPRPGGGLAKNIQYF.

V usage is TRBV10-3 and J usage is TRBJ2-1; possible D gene TRBD1, 6 bases. The CDR3 has 14 amino acids. Between the trimmed V and J ends, which lost 3 bases and 6 bases, there was a span of 12 bases. Germline CDR1 is ENHRY and CDR2 is SYGVKD. The CDR3 spells CAISDTPGVNEQFF. In DNA form, the CDR3 reads TGTGCCATCAGTGATACCCCAGGGGTCAATGAGCAGTTCTTC.

The chain has TRBV28 and TRBJ2-1; 10 positions match TRBD1. In germline, CDR1 is MDHEN, CDR2 SYDVKM. The CDR3 spans 17 residues. J lost 2 bases, V lost 7 bases, and 11 bases had no gene match. The DNA of the CDR3 is TGTGCCAGCACCCCGGGACAGGGGCTAGTTGCCTACAATGAGCAGTTCTTC. Its translation: CASTPGQGLVAYNEQFF.

V usage is TRBV19 and J usage is TRBJ1-5; D is undetermined. Germline-derived CDR1 and CDR2 are LNHDA and SQIVND (reference sequence). V gave up 5 bases and J gave up 7 bases, with 6 bases separating them. This CDR3 comprises 11 residues. DNA for the CDR3: TGTGCCAGTAGTGGGCCCCAGCCCCAGCATTTT. Encoded protein: CASSGPQPQHF.

The chain recombines TRBV19 with TRBJ2-7, with TRBD1 identical over 8 bases. Germline values: CDR1 LNHDA, CDR2 SQIVND (reference sequence). V trimming: 5 bases; J trimming: 5 bases; junction bases outside the gene matches: 5. This CDR3 has 13 amino acids. The CDR3 region is CASSLTGVDEQYF. The CDR3 nucleotides read TGTGCCAGTAGTCTGACAGGGGTCGACGAGCAGTACTTC. The entire variable domain, with the rest obtained from reference TRBV19 and TRBJ2-7, is as follows: DGGITQSPKYLFRKEGQNVTLSCEQNLNHDAMYWYRQDPGQGLRLIYYSQIVNDFQKGDIAEGYSVSREKKESFPLTVTSAQKNPTAFYLCASSLTGVDEQYFGPGTRLTVT.

The chain carries TRBV5-1 and TRBJ2-5; TRBD2 agrees at 7 bases. Trimming at V came to 4 bases and at J to 1 base, leaving 10 bases not matched to a gene. CDR1 is SGHRS, CDR2 YFSETQ, per germline. The CDR3 length is 16 residues. The CDR3 spells CASSLTSNRPQETQYF. The CDR3 bases are TGCGCCAGCAGCCTGACTAGCAACAGACCCCAAGAGACCCAGTACTTC.

The V call is TRBV4-2, the J call TRBJ2-7, with 7 bases fitting TRBD2. The germline gives CDR1 LGHNA, CDR2 YNFKEQ. The trim removed 4 bases at V and 0 bases at J, leaving 12 bases unmatched. This CDR3 contains 17 residues. The CDR3 bases are TGTGCCAGCAGCCGGGATCTAGCGGTTATGAGCTCCTACGAGCAGTACTTC. It codes for CASSRDLAVMSSYEQYF.

The genes are TRBV4-1 and TRBJ2-5; perhaps TRBD2 as D (6 bases). The germline gives CDR1 MGHRA, CDR2 YSYEKL. The V end lost 1 base, the J end lost 2 bases, and 14 bases lay between the germline ends. CDR3 length: 16 residues. CDR3 sequence: CASSQVSRDSQETQYF. CDR3 sequence (DNA): TGCGCCAGCAGCCAAGTATCGCGGGACTCGCAAGAGACCCAGTACTTC.

The rearrangement joins TRBV6-6 to TRBJ1-4; 8 bases are a match to TRBD1. Trimming took 11 bases from V and 2 from J; bases not matched to a gene: 4. Germline V CDR1 and CDR2: MNHNY, SVGAGI (reference sequence). This CDR3 contains 13 residues. The CDR3 is CAHRGATNEKLFF. CDR3 coding DNA: TGTGCCCACAGGGGGGCCACTAATGAAAAACTGTTTTTT.

This clone was seen just once. This chain links TRBV28 with TRBJ2-7; possibly TRBD1 for D (5 bases). V was trimmed by 6 bases and J by 1 base, leaving 16 bases between them. This CDR3 region has 15 residues. Germline V lookup: CDR1 MDHEN, CDR2 SYDVKM. The CDR3 here is CASSKQGLGSYEQYF. The CDR3 bases are TGTGCCAGCAGCAAGCAGGGTTTGGGTTCCTACGAGCAGTACTTC.

The gene calls are TRBV5-5 and TRBJ2-7; 7 nucleotides align to TRBD2. CDR1 and CDR2 from the germline V gene are SGHKS and YYEKEE (reference sequence). This CDR3 contains 12 residues. Trimming removed 9 bases from V and 4 bases from J; junction bases left unmatched: 7. The CDR3 protein is CATHGGGYEQYF. CDR3 bases: TGTGCCACCCATGGGGGGGGGTACGAGCAGTACTTC.

Points on this clone: One end of the junction does not line up with germline, which may come from a read error. The chain carries TRBV10-3 and TRBJ2-7; 11 bases match TRBD1. This CDR3 is built from 13 residues. Germline CDR1 is ENHRY and CDR2 is SYGVKD. Here the CDR3 reads CAISETDRGQGWF. The DNA for the CDR3 is TGTGCCATCAGTGAAACGGACAGGGGGCAGGGTTGGTTC.

The chain has TRBV5-4 and TRBJ2-2; D is uncertain. Germline V gene data show CDR1 as SGHNT and CDR2 as YYREEE (reference sequence). The V and J ends lost 1 base and 2 bases respectively, with 6 bases between them. The CDR3 contains 14 residues. The CDR3 sequence is CASSLKTNTGELFF. The CDR3 DNA is TGTGCCAGCAGCTTGAAGACAAACACCGGGGAGCTGTTTTTT.

J is TRBJ1-1 and V is TRBV2; possible D gene TRBD1, 5 bases. Trimming took 3 bases from V and 1 from J, leaving 24 bases between them. Germline V lookup: CDR1 SNHLY, CDR2 FYNNEI. The CDR3 spans 19 residues. This chain's CDR3 is CASSDVGEGAVRGNTEAFF. The CDR3 DNA reads as TGTGCCAGCAGTGATGTTGGGGAAGGGGCAGTTCGCGGGAACACTGAAGCTTTCTTT.

This clone was counted only a few times. This chain links TRBV2 with TRBJ2-7, with 10 nucleotides matching TRBD2. CDR1 is SNHLY, CDR2 FYNNEI, per germline. Unmatched junction bases numbered 5, after V lost 9 bases and J lost 3 bases. This CDR3 comprises 13 residues. DNA of the CDR3: TGTGCCAGGGCGCCTAGCGGGGGCTACGAGCAGTACTTC. It codes for CARAPSGGYEQYF.

This clone was seen only a few times. Other DNA sequences in the same sample also yield this CDR3. CDR3 loop: CASSLAGSYEQYF. In nucleotides, the CDR3 is TGTGCCAGCAGCTTAGCGGGATCCTACGAGCAGTACTTC. This chain connects TRBV5-4 to TRBJ2-7; 7 bases are shared with TRBD2. J was trimmed by 1 base and V by 2 bases; bases with no gene match: 0. Germline CDR1 and CDR2: SGHNT and YYREEE (reference sequence). The CDR3 is made up of 13 amino acids.

J is TRBJ2-5 and V is TRBV5-6; D perhaps matches TRBD1 (6 bases). This CDR3 spans 15 amino acids. The germline V gene encodes CDR1 SGHDT and CDR2 YYEEEE. The ends were cut back, 3 bases at V and 1 base at J, with 13 bases in the middle. The CDR3 is CASSWDDRSQETQYF. DNA of the CDR3: TGTGCCAGCAGCTGGGACGACAGGAGCCAAGAGACCCAGTACTTC.

The CDR3 sequence is CASSPFLAGGYNEQFF. In nucleotides, the CDR3 is TGTGCCAGCAGCCCCTTTCTAGCGGGGGGCTACAATGAGCAGTTCTTC. V usage is TRBV7-9 and J usage is TRBJ2-1; 11 bases map to TRBD2. V trimming: 5 bases; J trimming: 3 bases; junction bases outside the gene matches: 6. The CDR3 runs to 16 residues. The germline CDR1 and CDR2 sequences are SEHNR and FQNEAQ (reference sequence).